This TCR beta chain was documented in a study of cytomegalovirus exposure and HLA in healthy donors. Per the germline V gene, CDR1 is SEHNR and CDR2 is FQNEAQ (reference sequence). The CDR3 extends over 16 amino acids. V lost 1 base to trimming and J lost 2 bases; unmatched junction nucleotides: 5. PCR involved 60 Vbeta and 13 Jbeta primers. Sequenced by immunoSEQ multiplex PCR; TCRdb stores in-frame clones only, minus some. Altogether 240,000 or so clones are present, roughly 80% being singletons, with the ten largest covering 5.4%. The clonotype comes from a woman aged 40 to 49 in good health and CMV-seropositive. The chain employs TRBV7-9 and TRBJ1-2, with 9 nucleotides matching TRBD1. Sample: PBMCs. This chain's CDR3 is CASSLDLTGGNYGYTF. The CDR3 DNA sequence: TGTGCCAGCAGCTTAGATTTGACAGGGGGGAACTATGGCTACACCTTC.